This T cell receptor (beta chain) was sequenced for a study of T cells after yellow fever vaccination (dated by TCRdb to about 2019). Context from the whole study: Libraries from fractions with low cell numbers were prepared with the SMART-Seq v4 Ultra Low Input RNA kit. Blood samples were taken at several timepoints before and after primary and secondary immunization, and bulk PBMC replicates and cell subsets were isolated. To track T-cell clones before and after primary and booster YFV17D yellow fever vaccination, bulk TCR alpha and beta repertoires were sequenced longitudinally. The cohort comprised two healthy male donors, one aged 18 to 29 and one aged 30 to 40 years.

Comment on this clonotype: Its antigen is not yet known. Base qualities are not provided; no much larger clone lies one nucleotide away.

The meaning of the sample's treatment or condition label: live attenuated yellow fever vaccine strain. PBMCs were isolated from peripheral blood using a standard Ficoll-Paque protocol. Dynabeads CD4 and CD8 positive selection kits were used to isolate the CD4 and CD8 T-cell fractions. TriZol was used to extract RNA from bulk PBMCs, CD4 and CD8 fractions, and dextramer-positive and dextramer-negative fractions. The instrument given in TCRdb is Illumina NovaSeq 6000. TCR cDNA was made using 5'RACE template switching, a step that added a universal primer site and unique molecular identifiers. Priming for cDNA synthesis came from both the TCR alpha and TCR beta constant segments. Two PCR steps were used to amplify libraries, with sample barcodes and sequencing adapters being added in the second step. Sequencing of libraries was performed on Illumina HiSeq 2500 (2x100 bp) or NovaSeq (2x150 bp). As for the original processing: Reads were demultiplexed and collapsed into UMI consensus sequences with MIGEC, and V(D)J alignment was performed with MiXCR. Vaccine-responding clonotypes were identified with edgeR using replicate PBMC samples, with FDR below 0.01 and a log2 fold change above 5 up to day 15 being required. Bulk clonotypes were assigned CD4 or CD8 identity according to which sequenced CD4 or CD8 repertoire held them at higher abundance. TCRdb reprocessing: public reads trimmed at Q25 with fastp, clones called with MiXCR, in-frame beta chains kept. Rows with one shared CDR3 protein collapse into an entry with the most common genes and DNA. The authors' filters were not applied to this entry. The sample profile shows about 340,000 distinct CDR3 sequences; 12% of them were found once. The ten largest account for approximately 3.4% of the sample.

The full study reports these points: A small share of clonotypes was detected in both CD4 and CD8 compartments, with the overlap likely arising from convergent recombination. FACS-sorted repertoires could contain abundant contaminating clonotypes from the bulk population, so computational filtering was required. Because only a couple of donors were included in the study, the extent to which the findings can be generalized is limited. The secondary T-cell response was weaker than the primary response but faster, peaking on day 5 instead of day 15. Most clones expanded after primary vaccination (around 96% of CD4 and roughly 90% of CD8) were re-detected after the booster, suggesting that broad memory maintenance occurred.

The trim is 4 bases for V and 7 bases for J, with a gap of 22 bases between the germline ends. The CDR3, from cysteine to phenylalanine, totals 16 residues. Of all the DNA, just the CDR3 is kept, 48 bases in frame from base 1. Rearrangement joined TRBV12-3 or TRBV12-4 to TRBJ1-1; the D region possibly corresponds to TRBD1 (5 bases align). The material sequenced was CD4+ T cells sorted from PBMCs, taken 15 days after the yellow fever booster vaccination. The receptor comes from a young man who received the YFV17D yellow fever vaccine. CDR3 reads: CASSSPGAGRINEAFF. DNA sequence: TGTGCCAGCAGTTCCCCCGGGGCAGGCCGGATTAATGAAGCTTTCTTT.